This record looks at one TCR beta chain sequence and its context. Only a few counts were recorded for this clone. This receptor's antigen is unknown. One base away there is no much larger clone; base qualities are not given. Each collaborating institution followed its own protocols to collect whole blood in K2EDTA tubes. For TCRbeta analysis, collaborator samples were shipped as frozen whole blood, as isolated PBMCs, or as DNA extracted from either sample type. These data come from a study of blood T cell repertoires in COVID-19 (dated by TCRdb to 2018 to 2021). About the study as a whole: The collaborator samples originated in the United States, Italy and Spain and spanned the acute and convalescent phases of COVID-19. The prospective study material was composed of cDNA or gDNA derived from T cells, B-cell-depleted T cells, or PBMCs. The dataset comprised deeply sampled blood TCRbeta repertoires from subjects exposed to, actively infected with, or recovered from COVID-19. The repertoires were released in a freely available public database intended as a resource for research on the immune response to SARS-CoV-2. The samples were drawn from two sources: the first 160 participants of the ongoing ImmuneRACE study, and 1,200 or so subjects contributed by 6 global collaborators. A de-identified subject ID, COVID-19 status, age in years and sex were almost always included in the sample metadata. Where available, HLA class I and class II types were obtained from metadata supplied by the sample provider rather than from assay-based typing.

General findings and caveats noted by the study authors: The amount of clinical and demographic metadata varied by source and participant and was provided uncurated.

Taken from the germline V gene, the CDR1 and CDR2 loops are SGHDT and YYEEEE. Inclusive of the bounding cysteine and phenylalanine, the CDR3 is 15 residues long. Only CDR3 DNA remains: 45 bases, in frame from the first base. V drops 0 bases and J drops 3 bases, leaving 10 bases in between. TCRbeta CDR3 regions were amplified from genomic DNA by means of the immunoSEQ Assay, a bias-controlled multiplex PCR. The paper's data handling went like this. The number of nucleated cells in each sample was estimated from the amplification of reference gene primers within the assay. Sequence reads were collapsed and filtered to measure the absolute abundance of every unique TCRbeta CDR3 rearrangement. Productive Simpson clonality was computed per sample as the square root of Simpson's diversity index over productive rearrangements. The clones in this table, taken by TCRdb from immuneACCESS, are in-frame only. Not every clone is retained; where verified, under half of the shortfall comes from an unresolved V gene, and the cause of the rest is unknown. From that table come the V and J calls and clone size; the DNA was used to work out D and trimming. Here the sample has tens of thousands of clones; 75% to 90% occur a single time. About 4% of the sample is in the top ten clones.

Sequencing was carried out using peripheral blood. The V and J segments used are TRBV5-6 and TRBJ1-5; D gene: possibly TRBD1, on 6 matching bases. This TCR derives from a man aged 60-69 years with acute or convalescent COVID-19. Read as DNA, the sequence is TGTGCCAGCAGCTTGGGAGGGGGTGTCAATCAGCCCCAGCATTTT. Translated, this is CASSLGGGVNQPQHF.